This T cell receptor beta chain came from a study of graft-versus-host responses after intestinal transplantation. The wider study: Each recipient received anti-thymocyte globulin induction, then tacrolimus and steroids for 3 to 4 years.

Generated by immunoSEQ multiplex PCR, the TCRdb table keeps only in-frame clones and is missing some. The profile shows around 89,000 clones, 80% to 95% of them singletons. V was shortened by 0 bases and J by 5 bases, with 11 bases between the two germline ends. Germline V gene data show CDR1 as LGHNA and CDR2 as YSLEER. The CDR3 sequence is 15 residues long. Study observations and caveats: Early post-transplant HvG declines were associated with peak circulating GvH clone levels.

About this clone itself: Its antigen is unidentified.

The chain combines TRBV4-3 with TRBJ1-5; TRBD1 is a possible D gene (5 bases). The source is a human donor who was the organ donor for an intestinal transplant. This specimen was unstimulated CD8+ T cells sorted from spleen or lymph node cells, taken before transplant. The CDR3 sequence: CASSQEVAGYQPQHF. The CDR3 DNA is TGCGCCAGCAGCCAAGAGGTGGCAGGGTATCAGCCCCAGCATTTT.